The 3 T cell receptor beta chains presented below share a single source sample, sequenced in a study of spatial heterogeneity in lung cancer. Regarding time point: sample taken at primary tumor resection. TCRdb processed the 5' RACE reads anew with MiXCR; each CDR3 protein has one entry. Of a few thousand distinct CDR3 sequences in the sample, around 16% were seen once. The specimen was normal lung tissue next to the tumor, collected at surgery. These receptors originate from a male donor with early-stage non-small cell lung cancer.

By share, this clonotype ranks as medium-sized. The chain links TRBV15 to TRBJ2-5; no firm D call. V dropped 0 bases and J dropped 0 bases, with 5 bases sitting between them. CDR3 length: 14 amino acids. The germline V gene encodes CDR1 LNHNV and CDR2 YYDKDF (reference sequence). Here the CDR3 reads CATSRELNQETQYF. CDR3 DNA sequence: TGTGCCACCAGCAGAGAATTGAACCAAGAGACCCAGTACTTC.

This clonotype is large by share. This chain uses TRBV19 with TRBJ1-5; D possibly corresponds to TRBD1 (5 bases). V was cut by 6 bases and J by 4 bases, with 16 bases left in between. CDR1 LNHDA and CDR2 SQIVND come from the germline V gene (reference sequence). The CDR3 sequence is 15 residues long. In DNA, the CDR3 is TGTGCCAGTAGCCCCTTGTTGGGGGGGAATCAGCCCCAGCATTTT. Translation gives CASSPLLGGNQPQHF.

This clonotype is medium-sized by share. The chain couples TRBV7-2 to TRBJ2-3; D gene uncertain. The CDR3 contains 16 residues. V lost 4 bases, J lost 2 bases, and 16 bases lay in between. Germline V gene sequence: CDR1 SGHTA, CDR2 FQGNSA. Here the CDR3 reads CASSSPRTRVTDTQYF. The CDR3 bases are TGTGCCAGCAGCTCCCCCCGGACCAGAGTCACAGATACGCAGTATTTT.